Listed here are 31 T cell receptor beta chains from one sample, sequenced in a study of tumor-infiltrating lymphocytes in primary liver carcinoma. The investigators made TCR beta cDNA from about 0.45 ug total RNA, using a constant-region primer. TCR beta libraries came from three nested multiplex PCR rounds using slightly modified ARM-PCR. PCR rounds one and two used TRBV1-TRBV30 forward primers with a C-beta reverse primer for approximately 11 cycles each. TCRdb re-derived calls from the multiplex PCR reads in MiXCR, one entry per CDR3 protein. The repertoire has about 190,000 distinct CDR3 sequences, 70% to 90% of them found once; the top ten carry around a sixth. For each extraction, RNA and DNA were obtained together from about 20-30 mg of unsorted bulk tissue. Sequences were obtained from tumor tissue from primary liver carcinoma. These receptor sequences come from a man between 40 and 49 years old with primary liver carcinoma and hepatitis B virus infection.

About this clonotype itself: The conserved final phenylalanine or tryptophan is absent from the CDR3, which likely points to a read error. The chain joins TRBV7-9 to TRBJ1-5; TRBD1 is a possible D gene (5 bases). CDR1 is SEHNR, CDR2 FQNEAQ, per germline (reference sequence). CDR3 length equals 15 residues. Trimming cost V 9 bases and J 6 bases, with 21 bases left between them. DNA for the CDR3: TGTGCCAGTAGCCGCATCGGGGGAGGAGGTCAGCCCCAGCATTCT. This encodes CASSRIGGGGQPQHS.

With respect to this clonotype: Compared with germline, one end of the junction differs, possibly owing to a read error. The V gene is TRBV5-4, the J gene TRBJ2-3; D may be TRBD1 (5 bases). CDR1 and CDR2 from the germline V gene are SGHNT and YYREEE (reference sequence). The CDR3 totals 15 residues. This CDR3 reads CASGLSTGVQDTPYF. The CDR3 coding sequence is TGTGCCAGCGGCTTGAGTACAGGTGTCCAAGATACGCCGTATTTT.

With respect to this clonotype: Relative to the germline gene, one junction end is altered; a read error may explain this. The genes are TRBV5-4 and TRBJ2-1; D assignment may be TRBD1 or TRBD2 (6 bases each). This CDR3 is 14 amino acids long. Germline loops: CDR1 SGHNT, CDR2 YYREEE (reference sequence). The CDR3 region has the DNA TGTGTCAGCAGCCCGCGAGGGGGGATCGATGAGCTGTTCTTC. Translated, it gives CVSSPRGGIDELFF.

Concerning this clonotype itself: Because the CDR3 is missing its conserved closing phenylalanine or tryptophan, this is likely a read error. The chain uses TRBV12-3 or TRBV12-4 and TRBJ2-5; D possibly corresponds to TRBD2 (5 bases). The CDR3 covers 14 residues. CDR3 DNA sequence: TGTGCCAGTAGTTCCGCCGGGGTTGAAGAGACCCAGTACCTC. It encodes CASSSAGVEETQYL.

The chain has TRBV19 and TRBJ2-5; 8 bases align to TRBD1. Germline-derived CDR1 and CDR2 are LNHDA and SQIVND (reference sequence). With V trimmed by 6 bases and J by 6 bases, 15 bases remained unmatched. CDR3 length equals 16 residues. The CDR3 DNA reads as TGTGCCAGTAGATATGGGACAGGAGGCGGACTAAAGACCCAGTACTTC. Protein product: CASRYGTGGGLKTQYF.

In the case of this clonotype: Germline and junction disagree at one end, which may indicate a read error. The chain recombines TRBV6-1 with TRBJ1-6; weak D call: TRBD1 (5 bases). The CDR3 is 12 residues long. The germline V gene has CDR1 MNHNS and CDR2 SASEGT. CDR3 nucleotide sequence: TGTACCTCCAGGGAGGTTACTTCACCCATCCACTTT. Residues: CTSREVTSPIHF.

The chain recombines TRBV6-1 with TRBJ2-6; D uncertain. V lost 4 bases and J 3 bases, leaving 19 bases between the germline ends. The CDR3 has 18 amino acids. Germline CDR1 is MNHNS and CDR2 is SASEGT. The CDR3 is CASSGYKGPTFGANVLTF. The CDR3 bases are TGTGCCAGCAGTGGATACAAGGGTCCTACCTTTGGGGCCAACGTCCTGACTTTC.

This chain uses TRBV5-1 with TRBJ2-7, with 11 positions matching TRBD1. V dropped 5 bases and J dropped 6; count of bases not matched to a gene: 7. Per germline, CDR1 SGHRS and CDR2 YFSETQ. The CDR3 has 14 residues. The CDR3: CASSFGQGALEQYF. The CDR3 nucleotides are TGCGCCAGCAGTTTCGGACAGGGGGCGCTCGAGCAGTACTTC.

This clonotype has only one observation. The chain has TRBV6-1 and TRBJ2-6; no definite D call. V was shortened by 10 bases and J by 4 bases, with 14 bases between the two germline ends. CDR1 is MNHNS, CDR2 SASEGT, per germline. The CDR3 totals 14 residues. Here the CDR3 DNA reads TGTGCCACCACGGTGAGGATGGGGGCCAACGTCCTGACTTTC. Residues: CATTVRMGANVLTF.

V gene TRBV12-5 combines with J gene TRBJ2-7; tentative D call: TRBD2 (5 bases). This CDR3 region has 13 residues. In germline, CDR1 is LGHNT, CDR2 FRNRAP. CDR3: CVSEGTGPYEQYF. CDR3 nucleotides: TGTGTCAGTGAGGGTACCGGTCCCTACGAGCAGTACTTC.

This sequence joins TRBV20-1 and TRBJ2-5, with D possibly TRBD2 on 5 matching bases. From germline, CDR1 is DFQATT and CDR2 SNEGSKA (reference sequence). CDR3 size: 13 residues. Trimming pared 6 bases from V and 7 bases from J, leaving 18 bases between. The CDR3: CSANDYRGGTQYF. The CDR3 DNA sequence: TGCAGTGCCAACGACTACCGCGGAGGGACCCAGTACTTC.

Concerning this clonotype: A junction end diverges from the germline sequence, so it may reflect a read error. The rearrangement uses TRBV11-2 and TRBJ2-2, with D perhaps matching TRBD2 (6 bases). Germline CDR1 SGHAT, CDR2 FQNNGV. The CDR3 has 18 residues. CDR3 nucleotide sequence: TGTGTCAGCATCATCACCGCTACATGGACGGTTGGGACCGGGAGGCTGTTTTTT. As protein: CVSIITATWTVGTGRLFF.

Details on this clonotype: The junction and the germline gene differ at one end; a read error may be behind it. The chain links TRBV29-1 to TRBJ2-2; D possibly matches TRBD1 or TRBD2 (5 bases each). This CDR3 has 12 residues. CDR1 and CDR2 (germline): SQVTM, ANQGSEA. The CDR3 protein is CSVPEGSREMFF. The CDR3 region has the DNA TGCAGCGTGCCTGAGGGGAGCAGGGAGATGTTTTTT.

In this sample, this clonotype turned up a few times. The junction does not match germline at one end; this may be a read error. The chain combines TRBV6-2 or TRBV6-3 with TRBJ1-1, with D tentatively TRBD1 (6 bases). This CDR3 spans 16 amino acids. The germline CDR1 and CDR2 sequences are MNHEY and SVGEGT. The CDR3 coding sequence is TGTGCCAGTAGTTACTCACCTTACAGGGTGGGGACTGAAACTTTCTTT. This translates into CASSYSPYRVGTETFF.

In the case of this clonotype: The junction departs from the called germline gene at one end, perhaps through a read error. The rearrangement links TRBV11-1 to TRBJ2-2, with no clear D. Germline loops: CDR1 SGHAT, CDR2 FQDESV (reference sequence). CDR3 length equals 13 residues. CDR3 bases: TGTGCCAGCATCTTACGGGACACCGGGGAGCTGTTTTTT. This translates into CASILRDTGELFF. The whole variable domain, remainder taken from reference TRBV11-1 and TRBJ2-2, is EAEVAQSPRYKITEKSQAVAFWCDPISGHATLYWYRQILGQGPELLVQFQDESVVDDSQLPKDRFSAERLKGVDSTLKIQPAELGDSAMYLCASILRDTGELFFGEGSRLTVL.

About this clonotype itself: A junction end diverges from the germline sequence, so it may reflect a read error. The CDR3 sequence is CASSPRRDRNSYEQHF. CDR3 sequence (DNA): TGTGCCAGCAGCCCTCGCCGGGACAGGAACTCCTACGAGCAGCACTTC. This chain connects TRBV6-1 to TRBJ2-7; 8 bases agree with TRBD1. The CDR3 is 16 amino acids. Germline V gene sequence: CDR1 MNHNS, CDR2 SASEGT.

Concerning this clonotype: The CDR3 carries no conserved terminal phenylalanine or tryptophan, so it likely arises from a read error. The V gene is TRBV4-3, the J gene TRBJ2-2; D possibly corresponds to TRBD1 (5 bases). Between the trimmed V and J ends, which lost 0 bases and 7 bases, there was a span of 9 bases. The CDR3 spans 14 residues. CDR1 LGHNA and CDR2 YSLEER come from the germline V gene. CDR3 residues: CASSQDRAVGELFS. Here the CDR3 DNA reads TGCGCCAGCAGCCAAGACAGGGCTGTCGGGGAGCTGTTTTCT.

In the case of this clonotype: The junction shows a germline mismatch at one end, possibly a read error. The rearrangement links TRBV6-2 or TRBV6-3 to TRBJ2-7; 7 bases agree with TRBD2. Germline assignment: CDR1 MNHEY and CDR2 SVGEGT. The CDR3 has 15 amino acids. The DNA of the CDR3 is TGTGCCATCAGTTATGAGCCTAGCGGCTCCTACGAGCAGTACTTC. The encoded protein is CAISYEPSGSYEQYF.

With regard to this clonotype: A read error may account for a junction end that differs from germline. The gene calls are TRBV4-1 and TRBJ2-7; 13 bases line up with TRBD2. CDR1 is MGHRA, CDR2 YSYEKL, per germline. The CDR3 is made up of 17 amino acids. DNA of the CDR3: TGCGCCAGCGGCCAGGGAAGGACTAGCGGGAGTGTTTACGAGCAGTACTTC. Protein: CASGQGRTSGSVYEQYF.

To note about this clonotype: One end of the junction varies from germline; a read error may be responsible. CDR3 nucleotide sequence: TGTGACAGCAGTTATGAGCAGGGGGTACACACCGGGGAGATGTTTTTT. It codes for CDSSYEQGVHTGEMFF. The chain uses TRBV6-2 or TRBV6-3 and TRBJ2-2; 7 bases map to TRBD1. The CDR3 consists of 16 residues. Germline V gives CDR1 MNHEY, CDR2 SVGEGT.

Details on this clonotype: The junction differs from germline at one of its ends, possibly a read error. The rearrangement joins TRBV28 to TRBJ2-3; 9 bases fit TRBD2. The CDR3 loop spans 16 amino acids. The germline CDR1 and CDR2 sequences are MDHEN and SYDVKM. The CDR3: CASLGGAGGSTDKQYF. The CDR3 DNA reads as TGTGCCAGCCTGGGAGGAGCGGGAGGAAGCACAGATAAGCAGTATTTT.

Details on this clonotype: At one of its ends the junction is not consistent with the germline gene, which may arise from a read error. J is TRBJ2-2 and V is TRBV10-3, with 8 bases fitting TRBD1. This CDR3 comprises 15 residues. Germline V lookup: CDR1 ENHRY, CDR2 SYGVKD. The CDR3 loop is CAITGQGANIGELFF. CDR3 coding DNA: TGTGCCATCACCGGACAGGGCGCGAACATCGGGGAGCTGTTTTTT.

About this clonotype: Given the absence of the conserved phenylalanine or tryptophan at the CDR3 end, a read error is likely. This chain uses TRBV12-3 or TRBV12-4 with TRBJ2-1; either TRBD1 or TRBD2 may fit D (5 bases each). The CDR3 length is 11 residues. This chain's CDR3 is CVSSLGTEQFS. The CDR3 DNA is TGTGTCAGCAGTTTAGGGACTGAGCAGTTCTCC.

Turning to this clonotype: One junction end disagrees with the germline gene, perhaps due to a read error. The chain joins TRBV4-3 to TRBJ2-7, with D unresolved. This CDR3 has 15 residues. Germline loops: CDR1 LGHNA, CDR2 YSLEER. The CDR3 reads CASSQNRASGYEQYF. In DNA, the CDR3 is TGTGCCAGCAGCCAAAATCGGGCTAGTGGCTACGAGCAGTACTTC.

This clonotype was found once. This chain uses TRBV6-6 with TRBJ2-7, with a weak D call TRBD2 (5 bases). Trimming shortened V by 6 bases and J by 7 bases, and 10 bases separated the two germline ends. Germline CDR1 MNHNY, CDR2 SVGAGI (reference sequence). The CDR3 runs to 11 residues. The CDR3 DNA reads TGTGCCAGCAGCCAGGAGGCTGAGCAGTACTTC. Protein product: CASSQEAEQYF.

Comments on this clonotype: The conserved closing phenylalanine or tryptophan is absent in this CDR3, likely reflecting a read error. The DNA is omitted, as the CDR3 cannot be located on it reliably, and the CDR3 follows TCRdb's listing. The V call is TRBV29-1, the J call TRBJ2-2; the table's TRBD2 call for D was not verified on the DNA. The germline V gene encodes CDR1 SQVTM and CDR2 ANQGSEA. The CDR3 comprises 15 residues, both ends counted. CDR3 amino acids: CIVGTSAVNTGEPFI.

The J gene is TRBJ1-1, the V gene TRBV6-1, with D unclear. Germline V CDR1 and CDR2: MNHNS, SASEGT. This CDR3 has 13 residues. V lost 9 bases, J lost 1 base, and 12 bases lay in between. CDR3 bases: TGTGCCAGAAATGATGGTAGGAACACTGAAGCTTTCTTT. Protein product: CARNDGRNTEAFF.

V and J are TRBV11-3 and TRBJ1-1, with D uncertain. The germline V gene has CDR1 SGHNT and CDR2 YENEEA. This CDR3 has 13 amino acids. CDR3 sequence: CINSLAVNTEAFF. The CDR3 region has the DNA TGTATCAACAGCTTAGCAGTTAACACTGAAGCTTTCTTT.

As regards this clonotype: The junction departs from germline at one end; a sequencing error may be responsible. This chain joins TRBV12-3 or TRBV12-4 and TRBJ1-2, with D possibly TRBD1 on 6 matching bases. The CDR3 is made up of 14 amino acids. The CDR3 protein is CASNIGGRQYGYTF. In nucleotides, the CDR3 is TGTGCGAGCAACATAGGGGGGCGCCAGTATGGCTACACCTTC.

The rearrangement links TRBV2 to TRBJ2-7, with 8 bases matching TRBD2. With V trimmed by 4 bases and J by 9 bases, 20 bases remained unmatched. Germline V gene lookup returns CDR1 SNHLY and CDR2 FYNNEI. This CDR3 comprises 17 residues. The DNA of the CDR3 is TGTGCCAGCAGTGCGACCCGAATAGCGGGAAGTTTCGATGTGCAGTACTTC. It specifies CASSATRIAGSFDVQYF.

With respect to this clonotype: One end of the junction does not line up with germline, which may come from a read error. V is TRBV12-3 or TRBV12-4 and J is TRBJ1-5; 7 bases align to TRBD1. The CDR3 consists of 15 residues. The DNA of the CDR3 is TGTGCCAGCAGATTCGGGACAGTAGGCCATCAGCCCCATCATTTT. Translated, it gives CASRFGTVGHQPHHF.